This T cell receptor beta chain was recovered during a study of T cell responses to AZD1222 COVID-19 vaccine. Study-level results: With dominance at 160-218 and 743-854, vaccine-associated CD4 TCRs spanned spike. The donors showed a predominance of white British ancestry and of females, with possible underestimation of clonal diversity.

To note about this clone: Its antigen remains unidentified.

This CDR3 is 17 amino acids long. V was pared by 1 base and J by 1 base, with 11 bases of the junction left unmatched. Germline CDR1 SGDLS, CDR2 YYNGEE. Data came from immunoSEQ multiplex PCR; TCRdb stores just in-frame clones and leaves some out. The sample carries 85,000 to 90,000 clones, 90% to 95% recorded once. This material consisted of peripheral blood, taken on day 0 of MenACWY control vaccination. The gene calls are TRBV9 and TRBJ2-7, with TRBD2 identical over 7 bases. This clonotype was obtained from an adult in good health. CDR3 residues: CASSVSPGGSRSYEQYF. The CDR3 DNA reads as TGTGCCAGCAGCGTATCCCCAGGCGGGAGTAGATCCTACGAGCAGTACTTC.